Sequencing of this T cell receptor (beta chain) was carried out in a study of siplizumab effects on memory and regulatory T cells. The overall study: Siplizumab at 1 ug/mL was tested against drug-free controls in paired reactions.

Per-sample assaying covered around 10^5 TCR templates. This table comes from immunoSEQ multiplex PCR, and its TCRdb copy is limited to in-frame clones, with some not included. The profile shows 3,000 to 3,500 clones, 50% to 65% of them singletons. A note on this clone: Its antigen is still unknown.

Broader study findings: Alloreactive clones mapping to unstimulated subsets formed only a minor fraction.

Per germline, CDR1 ENHRY and CDR2 SYGVKD. Trimming at V came to 6 bases and at J to 5 bases, leaving 7 bases not matched to a gene. This CDR3 comprises 14 residues. Cells from the mixed lymphocyte reaction were cocultured for roughly six days at 37°C. The chain employs TRBV10-3 and TRBJ2-5; 9 nucleotides align to TRBD1. Sequencing input: CFSE-low (dividing) CD8+ T cells sorted from an allogeneic mixed lymphocyte reaction. This clonotype was obtained from a human donor in good health; the cells came from an allogeneic mixed lymphocyte reaction. Some clones in this sample may be carry-over from other donors' samples. CDR3 region: CAISLGQGWETQYF. CDR3 DNA: TGTGCCATCAGCCTGGGACAGGGATGGGAGACCCAGTACTTC.